This TCR beta chain was sequenced in a study of blood T cell repertoires in COVID-19. Assay used: immunoSEQ multiplex PCR; TCRdb lists only in-frame clones, some missing. The repertoire holds 99,000 or so clones, with over 75% as singletons. V shed 2 bases and J shed 4 bases, with 15 bases lying between them. The CDR3 extends over 15 amino acids. Germline lookup yields CDR1 LNHDA and CDR2 SQIVND (reference sequence). Material: peripheral blood. The source is a human donor in a cohort sampled during active COVID-19. The chain is built from TRBV19 and TRBJ2-7; possible D gene TRBD1, 5 bases. The CDR3 spells CASSITPDSLYEQYF. The CDR3 DNA sequence: TGTGCCAGTAGTATAACCCCTGACAGTTTATACGAGCAGTACTTC.